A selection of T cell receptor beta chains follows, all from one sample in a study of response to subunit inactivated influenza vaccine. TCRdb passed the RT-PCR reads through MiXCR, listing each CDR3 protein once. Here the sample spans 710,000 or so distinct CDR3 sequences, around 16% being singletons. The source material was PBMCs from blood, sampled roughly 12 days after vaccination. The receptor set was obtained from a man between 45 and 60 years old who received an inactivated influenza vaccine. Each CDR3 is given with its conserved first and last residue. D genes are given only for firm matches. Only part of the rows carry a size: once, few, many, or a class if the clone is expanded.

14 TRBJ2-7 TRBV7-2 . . CASRRGDRHYEQYF TGTGCCAGCAGGCGGGGAGACAGGCACTACGAGCAGTACTTC
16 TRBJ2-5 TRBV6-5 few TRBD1 CASSFRTGGGWETQYF TGTGCCAGCAGTTTTCGGACAGGGGGCGGCTGGGAGACCCAGTACTTC
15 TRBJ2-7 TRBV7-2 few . CASSSRGGVGYEQYF TGTGCCAGCAGCTCCCGGGGCGGGGTCGGGTACGAGCAGTACTTC
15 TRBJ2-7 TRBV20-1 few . CSARMSEGQRGEQYF TGCAGTGCTAGAATGAGCGAGGGACAACGAGGAGAGCAGTACTTC
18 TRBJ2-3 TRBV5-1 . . CASSLAFWTASSTDTQYF TGCGCCAGCAGCTTGGCTTTCTGGACAGCCTCTAGCACAGATACGCAGTATTTT
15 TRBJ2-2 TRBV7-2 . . CASSIRTGGTGELFF TGTGCCAGCAGCATACGGACCGGTGGCACCGGGGAGCTGTTTTTT
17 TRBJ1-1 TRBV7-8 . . CATDVLGITRVNTEAFF TGTGCCACCGACGTTTTAGGGATCACCCGCGTGAACACTGAAGCTTTCTTT
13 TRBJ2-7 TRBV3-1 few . CASSQVGMYEQYF TGTGCCAGCAGCCAAGTGGGGATGTACGAGCAGTACTTC
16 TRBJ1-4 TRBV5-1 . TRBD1 CASSHGQGSTNEKLFF TGCGCCAGCAGCCATGGACAGGGGTCTACTAATGAAAAACTGTTTTTT
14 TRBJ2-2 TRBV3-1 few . CASSQDGVPGELFF TGTGCCAGCAGCCAAGATGGGGTCCCCGGGGAGCTGTTTTTT
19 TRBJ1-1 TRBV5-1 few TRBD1 CASSLARDRDVFRVTEAFF TGCGCCAGCAGCTTGGCCCGGGACAGGGATGTTTTTCGGGTCACTGAAGCTTTCTTT
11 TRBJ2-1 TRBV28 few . CASIKQGEQFF TGTGCCAGCATCAAACAGGGAGAGCAGTTCTTC
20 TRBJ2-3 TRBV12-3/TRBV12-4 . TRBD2 CASSNFLPRLAGILTDTQYF TGTGCCAGCAGTAATTTCCTTCCGAGACTAGCGGGAATTCTCACAGATACGCAGTATTTT
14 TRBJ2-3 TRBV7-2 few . CASSLVANPRGGYF TGTGCCAGCAGCTTAGTCGCTAATCCCAGGGGGGGGTATTTT
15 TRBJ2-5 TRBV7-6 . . CASSFTATSAETQYF TGTGCCAGCAGCTTCACCGCGACTAGTGCAGAGACCCAGTACTTC
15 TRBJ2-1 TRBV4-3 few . CASSTLPRLYNEQFF TGCGCCAGCAGCACCCTCCCTAGACTATACAATGAGCAGTTCTTC
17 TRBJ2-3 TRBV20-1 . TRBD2 CSASRPGLAGFTDTQYF TGCAGTGCTAGTAGACCTGGACTAGCGGGGTTCACAGATACGCAGTATTTT
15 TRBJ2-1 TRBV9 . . CASSVVDRDYNEQFF TGTGCCAGCAGCGTGGTTGACCGGGATTATAATGAGCAGTTCTTC
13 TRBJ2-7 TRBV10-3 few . CAISETGTYEQYF TGTGCCATCAGCGAGACGGGGACCTACGAGCAGTACTTC
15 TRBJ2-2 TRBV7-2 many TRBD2 CASSSGLAATGELFF TGTGCCAGCAGCTCGGGACTAGCGGCCACCGGGGAGCTGTTTTTT
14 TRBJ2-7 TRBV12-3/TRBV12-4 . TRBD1 CASSLEDRVPEQYF TGTGCCAGCAGTTTAGAGGACAGGGTACCCGAGCAGTACTTC
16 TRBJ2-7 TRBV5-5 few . CASSSGGGLSSYEQYF TGTGCCAGCAGCTCCGGCGGAGGGCTGAGCTCCTACGAGCAGTACTTC
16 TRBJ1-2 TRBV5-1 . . CASSTRGDTGNYGYTF TGCGCCAGCAGCACCCGGGGGGACACAGGAAACTATGGCTACACCTTC
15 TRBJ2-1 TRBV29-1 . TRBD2 CSAVLAGGSYNEQFF TGCAGCGCAGTACTAGCGGGGGGGAGCTACAATGAGCAGTTCTTC
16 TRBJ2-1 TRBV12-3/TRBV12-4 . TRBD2 CASTRSLAGWAGEQFF TGTGCCAGCACCCGATCTCTAGCGGGATGGGCTGGTGAGCAGTTCTTC
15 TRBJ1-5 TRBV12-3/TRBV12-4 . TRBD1 CASSSTGGAVQPQHF TGTGCCAGCAGTTCGACAGGGGGCGCCGTCCAGCCCCAGCATTTT
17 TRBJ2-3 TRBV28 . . CASSSTPPRGYTDTQYF TGTGCCAGCAGTTCGACCCCCCCACGGGGCTACACAGATACGCAGTATTTT
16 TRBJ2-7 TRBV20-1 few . CSAPPLRGGNTYEQYF TGCAGTGCTCCCCCTTTAAGAGGGGGAAACACCTACGAGCAGTACTTC
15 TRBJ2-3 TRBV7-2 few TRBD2 CASSLSGGGGDTQYF TGTGCCAGCAGCCTAAGCGGGGGGGGCGGTGATACGCAGTATTTT
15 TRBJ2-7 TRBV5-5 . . CASSPPRASSYEQYF TGTGCCAGCAGCCCCCCGCGGGCGAGCTCCTACGAGCAGTACTTC
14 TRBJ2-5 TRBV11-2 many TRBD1 CASSADREKGTQYF TGTGCCAGCAGCGCGGACAGGGAGAAAGGGACCCAGTACTTC
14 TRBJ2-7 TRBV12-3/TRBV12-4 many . CASSLTGSSYEQYF TGTGCCAGCAGTTTGACGGGGAGCTCCTACGAGCAGTACTTC
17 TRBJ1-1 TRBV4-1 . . CASSHLIRDGFNTEAFF TGCGCCAGCAGCCACCTTATCCGGGACGGCTTTAACACTGAAGCTTTCTTT
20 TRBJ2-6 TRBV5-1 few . CASRKPGTPDTRLGANVLTF TGCGCCAGCAGGAAACCCGGGACGCCGGATACTAGGCTCGGGGCCAACGTCCTGACTTTC
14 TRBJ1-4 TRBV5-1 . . CASSFGGSNEKLFF TGCGCCAGCAGCTTTGGGGGGTCTAATGAAAAACTGTTTTTT
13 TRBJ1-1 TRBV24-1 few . CATKDVSNTEAFF TGTGCCACCAAGGACGTATCGAACACTGAAGCTTTCTTT
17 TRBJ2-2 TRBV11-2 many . CASSLSLAGRITGELFF TGTGCCAGCAGCTTATCCCTTGCAGGGAGAATCACCGGGGAGCTGTTTTTT
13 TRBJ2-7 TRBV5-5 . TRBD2 CASSAGGAYEQYF TGTGCCAGCAGCGCGGGAGGGGCCTACGAGCAGTACTTC
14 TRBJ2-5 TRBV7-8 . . CASSLDLGLWTQYF TGTGCCAGCAGCTTAGATTTGGGACTGTGGACCCAGTACTTC
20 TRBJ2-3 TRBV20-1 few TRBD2 CSPKGGGSGGPYRVTDTQYF TGCAGTCCCAAAGGGGGTGGTAGCGGGGGACCCTACAGAGTCACAGATACGCAGTATTTT
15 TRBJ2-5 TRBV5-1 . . CASSPGTSYQETQYF TGCGCCAGCAGCCCCGGGACTTCGTACCAAGAGACCCAGTACTTC
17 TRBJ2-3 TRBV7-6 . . CASSLPGRAFGTDTQYF TGTGCCAGCAGCTTACCCGGCAGGGCATTTGGCACAGATACGCAGTATTTT
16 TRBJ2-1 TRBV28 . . CASSLGISLSYNEQFF TGTGCCAGCAGTTTAGGAATTTCCTTATCCTACAATGAGCAGTTCTTC
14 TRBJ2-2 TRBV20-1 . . CSATDYSVTRELFF TGCAGTGCTACTGACTATTCGGTTACCCGGGAGCTGTTTTTT
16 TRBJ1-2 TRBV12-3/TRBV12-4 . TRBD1 CASSQGGTGRAYGYTF TGTGCCAGCAGTCAAGGGGGCACAGGGAGGGCATATGGCTACACCTTC
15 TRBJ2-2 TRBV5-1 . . CASSWTTRGTGELFF TGCGCCAGCAGCTGGACTACTCGGGGTACCGGGGAGCTGTTTTTT
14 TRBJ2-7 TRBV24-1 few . CATSDSGRSYEQYF TGTGCCACCAGTGATTCAGGACGGTCCTACGAGCAGTACTTC
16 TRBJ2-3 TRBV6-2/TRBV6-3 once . CASSNKPGRSTDTQYF TGTGCCAGCAGCAACAAGCCTGGAAGGAGCACAGATACGCAGTATTTT
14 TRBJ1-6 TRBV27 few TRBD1 CASSPDRAGSPLHF TGTGCCAGCAGTCCGGACAGGGCAGGCTCACCCCTCCACTTT
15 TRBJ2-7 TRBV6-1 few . CASSEATGGRGGQYF TGTGCCAGCAGTGAAGCGACTGGTGGAAGGGGTGGGCAGTACTTC
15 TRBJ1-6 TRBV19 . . CASRRGTAYNSPLHF TGTGCCAGTAGAAGAGGGACGGCGTATAATTCACCCCTCCACTTT
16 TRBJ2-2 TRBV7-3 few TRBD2 CASRGSGKNYTGELFF TGTGCCAGCAGAGGTAGCGGGAAGAACTACACCGGGGAGCTGTTTTTT
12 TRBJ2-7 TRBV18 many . CASSPVPYEQYF TGTGCCAGCTCACCAGTGCCCTACGAGCAGTACTTC
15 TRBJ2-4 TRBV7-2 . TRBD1 CASSRTGGMRDIQYF TGTGCCAGCAGTAGAACAGGGGGCATGAGGGACATTCAGTACTTC
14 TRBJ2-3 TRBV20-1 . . CSARDGQGGDTQYF TGCAGTGCTAGAGATGGGCAGGGCGGAGATACGCAGTATTTT
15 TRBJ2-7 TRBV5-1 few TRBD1 CASSPGQEEYYEQYF TGCGCCAGCAGCCCGGGACAGGAGGAATACTACGAGCAGTACTTC
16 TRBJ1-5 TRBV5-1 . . CASSPGHTNSNQPQHF TGCGCCAGCAGCCCTGGACATACTAATAGCAATCAGCCCCAGCATTTT